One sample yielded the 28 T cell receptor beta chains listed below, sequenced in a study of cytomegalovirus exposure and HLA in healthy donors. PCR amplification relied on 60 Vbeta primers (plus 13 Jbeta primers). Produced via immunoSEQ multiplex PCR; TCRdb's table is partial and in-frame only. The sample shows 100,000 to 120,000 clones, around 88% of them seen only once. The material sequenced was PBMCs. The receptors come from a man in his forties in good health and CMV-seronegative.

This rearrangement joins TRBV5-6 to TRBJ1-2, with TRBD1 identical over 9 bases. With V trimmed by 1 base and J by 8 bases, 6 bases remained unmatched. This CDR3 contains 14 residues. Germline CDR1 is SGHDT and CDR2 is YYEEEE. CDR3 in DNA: TGTGCCAGCAGCTTGAATTGGGACAGGGACGGCTACACCTTC. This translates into CASSLNWDRDGYTF.

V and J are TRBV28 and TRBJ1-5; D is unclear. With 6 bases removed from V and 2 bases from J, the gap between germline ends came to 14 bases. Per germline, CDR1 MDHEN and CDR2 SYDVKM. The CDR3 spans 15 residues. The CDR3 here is CASSQTSLGNQPQHF. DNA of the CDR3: TGTGCCAGCAGCCAAACATCGCTTGGCAATCAGCCCCAGCATTTT.

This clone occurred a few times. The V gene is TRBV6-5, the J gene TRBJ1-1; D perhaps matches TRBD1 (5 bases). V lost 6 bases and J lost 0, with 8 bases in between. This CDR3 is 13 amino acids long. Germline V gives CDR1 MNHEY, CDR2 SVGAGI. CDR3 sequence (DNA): TGTGCCAGCAGCAGGGTTCTGAACACTGAAGCTTTCTTT. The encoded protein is CASSRVLNTEAFF.

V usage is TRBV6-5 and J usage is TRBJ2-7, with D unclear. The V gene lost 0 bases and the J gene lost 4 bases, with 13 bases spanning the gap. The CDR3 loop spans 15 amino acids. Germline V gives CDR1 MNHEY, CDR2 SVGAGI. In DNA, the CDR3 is TGTGCCAGCAGTTACTCAACCACTTTGGTATACGAGCAGTACTTC. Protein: CASSYSTTLVYEQYF.

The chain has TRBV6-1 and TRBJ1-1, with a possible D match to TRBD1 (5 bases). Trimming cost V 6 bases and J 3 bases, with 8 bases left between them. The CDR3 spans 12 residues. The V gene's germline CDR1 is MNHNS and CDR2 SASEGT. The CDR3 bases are TGTGCCAGCAGACGGGGGGACACTGAAGCTTTCTTT. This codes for CASRRGDTEAFF.

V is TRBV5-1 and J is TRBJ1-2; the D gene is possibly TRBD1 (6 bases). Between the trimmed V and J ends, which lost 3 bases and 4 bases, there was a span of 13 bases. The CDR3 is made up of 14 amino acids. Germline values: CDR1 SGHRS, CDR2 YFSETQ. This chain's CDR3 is CASSSGQLTYGYTF. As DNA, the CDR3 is TGCGCCAGCAGCTCCGGACAGCTTACCTATGGCTACACCTTC.

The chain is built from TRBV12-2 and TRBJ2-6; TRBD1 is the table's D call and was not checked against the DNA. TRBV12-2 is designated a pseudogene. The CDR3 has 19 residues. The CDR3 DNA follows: TGTGCAAGTCGCGGAAAAAAAACAGGGTCCCACTCTGGGGCCAACGTCCTGACTTTC. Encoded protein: CASRGKKTGSHSGANVLTF.

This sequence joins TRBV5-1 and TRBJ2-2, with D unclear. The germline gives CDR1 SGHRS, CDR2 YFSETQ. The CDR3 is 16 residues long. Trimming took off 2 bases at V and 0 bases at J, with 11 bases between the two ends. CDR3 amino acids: CASSLQLLANTGELFF. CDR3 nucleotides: TGCGCCAGCAGCTTACAGCTTCTCGCGAACACCGGGGAGCTGTTTTTT. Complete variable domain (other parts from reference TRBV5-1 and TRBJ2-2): KAGVTQTPRYLIKTRGQQVTLSCSPISGHRSVSWYQQTPGQGLQFLFEYFSETQRNKGNFPGRFSGRQFSNSRSEMNVSTLELGDSALYLCASSLQLLANTGELFFGEGSRLTVL.

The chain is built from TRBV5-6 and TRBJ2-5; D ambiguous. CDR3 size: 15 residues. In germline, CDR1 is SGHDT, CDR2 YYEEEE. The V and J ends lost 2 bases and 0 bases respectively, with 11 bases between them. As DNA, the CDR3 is TGTGCCAGCAGCTTCCGAGACACTTACCAAGAGACCCAGTACTTC. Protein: CASSFRDTYQETQYF.

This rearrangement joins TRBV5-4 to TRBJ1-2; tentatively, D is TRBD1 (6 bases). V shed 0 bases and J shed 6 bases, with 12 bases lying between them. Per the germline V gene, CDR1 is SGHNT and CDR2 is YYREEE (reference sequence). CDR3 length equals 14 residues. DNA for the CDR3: TGTGCCAGCAGCTTGGTGGGCAGGGGTGATGGCTACACCTTC. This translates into CASSLVGRGDGYTF.

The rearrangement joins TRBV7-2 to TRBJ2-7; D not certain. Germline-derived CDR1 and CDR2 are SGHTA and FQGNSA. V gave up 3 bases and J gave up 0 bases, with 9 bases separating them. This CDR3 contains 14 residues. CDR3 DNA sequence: TGTGCCAGCAGCTTGTCTGGTAGCTCCTACGAGCAGTACTTC. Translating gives CASSLSGSSYEQYF.

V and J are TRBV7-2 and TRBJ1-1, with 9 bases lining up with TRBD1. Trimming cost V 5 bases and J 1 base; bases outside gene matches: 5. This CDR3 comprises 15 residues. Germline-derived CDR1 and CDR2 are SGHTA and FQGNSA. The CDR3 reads CASSPRTGANTEAFF. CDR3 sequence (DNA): TGTGCCAGCAGCCCCAGGACAGGGGCGAACACTGAAGCTTTCTTT.

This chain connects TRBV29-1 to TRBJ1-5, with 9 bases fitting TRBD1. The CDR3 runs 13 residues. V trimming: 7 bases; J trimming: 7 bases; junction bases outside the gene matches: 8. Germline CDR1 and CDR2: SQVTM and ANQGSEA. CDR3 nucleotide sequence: TGCAGCGCCCGGACAGGGGAGAGCCAGCCCCAGCATTTT. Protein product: CSARTGESQPQHF.

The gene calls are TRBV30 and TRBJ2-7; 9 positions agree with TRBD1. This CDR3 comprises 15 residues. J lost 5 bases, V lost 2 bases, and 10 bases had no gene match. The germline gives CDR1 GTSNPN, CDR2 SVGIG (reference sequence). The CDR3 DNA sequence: TGTGCCTGGAGTATCGCGGGGACAGGGAAAAACGAGCAGTACTTC. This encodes CAWSIAGTGKNEQYF. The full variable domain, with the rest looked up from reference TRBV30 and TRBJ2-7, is SQTIHQWPATLVQPVGSPLSLECTVEGTSNPNLYWYRQAAGRGLQLLFYSVGIGQISSEVPQNLSASRPQDRQFILSSKKLLLSDSGFYLCAWSIAGTGKNEQYFGPGTRLTVT.

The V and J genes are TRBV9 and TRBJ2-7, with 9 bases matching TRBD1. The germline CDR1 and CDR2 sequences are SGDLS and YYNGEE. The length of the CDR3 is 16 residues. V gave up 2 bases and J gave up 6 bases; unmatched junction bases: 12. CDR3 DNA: TGTGCCAGCAGCGTGGCCGTGGGACAGGGAGGAGGCGAGCAGTACTTC. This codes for CASSVAVGQGGGEQYF.

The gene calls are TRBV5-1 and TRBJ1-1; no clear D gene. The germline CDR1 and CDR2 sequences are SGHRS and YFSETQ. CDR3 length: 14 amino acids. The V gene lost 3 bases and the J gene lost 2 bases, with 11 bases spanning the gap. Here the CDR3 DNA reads TGCGCCAGCAGCTCACGGGGTTTTAACACTGAAGCTTTCTTT. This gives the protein CASSSRGFNTEAFF.

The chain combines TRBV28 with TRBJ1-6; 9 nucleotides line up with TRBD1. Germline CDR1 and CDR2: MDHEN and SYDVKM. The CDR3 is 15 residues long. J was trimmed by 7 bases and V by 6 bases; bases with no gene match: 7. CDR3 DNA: TGTGCCAGCAGCCCCCCGGGACAGGGCAATTCACCCCTCCACTTT. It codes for CASSPPGQGNSPLHF.

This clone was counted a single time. In nucleotides, the CDR3 is TGTGCCAGCAGTCCTCACCAGGGGGGTGAAAAACTGTTTTTT. It encodes CASSPHQGGEKLFF. V gene TRBV2 combines with J gene TRBJ1-4; 7 nucleotides match TRBD1. Losses at the gene ends were 5 bases for V and 7 bases for J; bases not matched to a gene: 7. CDR1 is SNHLY, CDR2 FYNNEI, per germline. This CDR3 comprises 14 residues. The variable domain in full, with the rest retrieved from reference TRBV2 and TRBJ1-4, is EPEVTQTPSHQVTQMGQEVILRCVPISNHLYFYWYRQILGQKVEFLVSFYNNEISEKSEIFDDQFSVERPDGSNFTLKIRSTKLEDSAMYFCASSPHQGGEKLFFGSGTQLSVL.

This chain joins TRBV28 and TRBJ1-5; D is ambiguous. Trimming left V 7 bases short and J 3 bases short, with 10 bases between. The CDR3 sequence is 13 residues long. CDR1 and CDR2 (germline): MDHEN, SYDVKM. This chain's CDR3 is CASTEQLNQPQHF. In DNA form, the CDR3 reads TGTGCCAGCACGGAACAGCTCAATCAGCCCCAGCATTTT.

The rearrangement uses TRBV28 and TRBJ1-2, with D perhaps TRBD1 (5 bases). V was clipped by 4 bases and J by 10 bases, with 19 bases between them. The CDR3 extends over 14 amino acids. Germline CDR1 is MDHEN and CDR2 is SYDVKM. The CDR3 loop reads CASSWDAGRPSYTF. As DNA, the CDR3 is TGTGCCAGCAGTTGGGACGCGGGACGGCCATCCTACACCTTC.

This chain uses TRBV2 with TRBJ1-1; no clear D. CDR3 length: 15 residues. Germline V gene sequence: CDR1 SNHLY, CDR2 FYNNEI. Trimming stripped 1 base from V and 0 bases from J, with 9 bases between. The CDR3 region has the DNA TGTGCCAGCAGTGAAGGGAGGTTCATGAACACTGAAGCTTTCTTT. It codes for CASSEGRFMNTEAFF. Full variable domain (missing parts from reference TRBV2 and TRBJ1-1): EPEVTQTPSHQVTQMGQEVILRCVPISNHLYFYWYRQILGQKVEFLVSFYNNEISEKSEIFDDQFSVERPDGSNFTLKIRSTKLEDSAMYFCASSEGRFMNTEAFFGQGTRLTVV.

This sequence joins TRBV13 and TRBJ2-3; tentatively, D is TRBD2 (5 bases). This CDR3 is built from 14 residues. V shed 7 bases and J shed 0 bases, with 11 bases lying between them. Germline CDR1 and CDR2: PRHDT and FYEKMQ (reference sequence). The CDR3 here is CASKGGASTDTQYF. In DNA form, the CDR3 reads TGTGCCAGCAAAGGAGGTGCTAGCACAGATACGCAGTATTTT.

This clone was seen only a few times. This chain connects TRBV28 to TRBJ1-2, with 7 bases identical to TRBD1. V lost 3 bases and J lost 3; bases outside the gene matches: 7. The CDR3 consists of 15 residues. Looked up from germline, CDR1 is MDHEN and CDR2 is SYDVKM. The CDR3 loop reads CASSFSGQEYYGYTF. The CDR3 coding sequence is TGTGCCAGCAGTTTTTCTGGACAGGAGTACTATGGCTACACCTTC.

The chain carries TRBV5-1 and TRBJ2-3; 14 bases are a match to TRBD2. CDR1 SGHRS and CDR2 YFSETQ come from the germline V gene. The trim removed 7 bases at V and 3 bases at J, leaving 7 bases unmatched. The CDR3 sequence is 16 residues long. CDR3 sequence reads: CASGAGTSGGTDTQYF. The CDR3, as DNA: TGCGCCAGCGGCGCCGGGACTAGCGGGGGAACAGATACGCAGTATTTT. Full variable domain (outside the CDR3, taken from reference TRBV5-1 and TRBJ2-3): KAGVTQTPRYLIKTRGQQVTLSCSPISGHRSVSWYQQTPGQGLQFLFEYFSETQRNKGNFPGRFSGRQFSNSRSEMNVSTLELGDSALYLCASGAGTSGGTDTQYFGPGTRLTVL.

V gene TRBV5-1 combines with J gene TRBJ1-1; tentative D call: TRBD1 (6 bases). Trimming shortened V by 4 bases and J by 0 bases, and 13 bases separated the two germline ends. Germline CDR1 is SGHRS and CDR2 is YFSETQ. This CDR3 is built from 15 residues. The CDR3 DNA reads TGCGCCAGCAGCGACCGGGACACCTTGAACACTGAAGCTTTCTTT. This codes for CASSDRDTLNTEAFF.

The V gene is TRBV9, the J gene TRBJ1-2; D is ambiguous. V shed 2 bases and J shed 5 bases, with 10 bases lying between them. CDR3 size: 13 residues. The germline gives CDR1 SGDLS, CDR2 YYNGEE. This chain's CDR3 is CASSVRGEYGYTF. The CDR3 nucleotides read TGTGCCAGCAGCGTTAGAGGAGAATATGGCTACACCTTC.

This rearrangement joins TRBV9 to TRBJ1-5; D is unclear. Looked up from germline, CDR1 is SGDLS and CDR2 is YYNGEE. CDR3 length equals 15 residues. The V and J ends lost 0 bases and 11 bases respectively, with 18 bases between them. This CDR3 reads CASSVVVRLKEAQHF. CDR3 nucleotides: TGTGCCAGCAGCGTAGTTGTCAGACTCAAGGAGGCCCAGCATTTT. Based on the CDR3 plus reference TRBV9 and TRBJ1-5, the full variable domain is DSGVTQTPKHLITATGQRVTLRCSPRSGDLSVYWYQQSLDQGLQFLIQYYNGEERAKGNILERFSAQQFPDLHSELNLSSLELGDSALYFCASSVVVRLKEAQHFGDGTRLSIL.

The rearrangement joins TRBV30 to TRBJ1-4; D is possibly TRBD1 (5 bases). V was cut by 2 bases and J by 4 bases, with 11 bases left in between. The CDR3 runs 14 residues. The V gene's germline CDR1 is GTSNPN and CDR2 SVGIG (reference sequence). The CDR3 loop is CAWSRGHLNEKLFF. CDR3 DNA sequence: TGTGCCTGGAGTCGCGGACATCTTAATGAAAAACTGTTTTTT.